The 20 T cell receptor beta chains below were found in one sample sequenced in a study of T cells in women clearing cervical HPV infection. Assay used: immunoSEQ multiplex PCR; TCRdb lists only in-frame clones, some missing. The sample shows under 40,000 clones, and under 4% sits with its ten largest clones. The sample consisted of blood buffy coat. Receptors originate from a woman aged 18-70 years with a cervical HPV16 infection that either progressed to CIN3+ or cleared (not recorded which).

For this clone: The read ends 3 residues before the CDR3 terminus; that terminus is restored from the germline J gene. The chain links TRBV7-3 to TRBJ2-2; 8 bases are a match to TRBD2. Unmatched junction bases numbered 2, after V lost 5 bases and J lost 3 bases. CDR1 is SGHTA and CDR2 is FQGTGA in the germline V gene. This CDR3 spans 14 amino acids. The CDR3 loop reads CASSRGGDTGELFF. The part of the CDR3 DNA that was read is TGTGCCAGCAGCCGGGGGGGGGACACCGGGGAG.

Note on this clone: Coverage ceases 3 residues before the CDR3 finishes, and the germline J gene fills in the end. J is TRBJ1-3 and V is TRBV19, with 7 bases fitting TRBD1. CDR1 is LNHDA and CDR2 is SQIVND in the germline V gene (reference sequence). The V gene end was trimmed by 5 bases and the J gene end by 0 bases; junction bases not matched to a gene: 4. The CDR3 runs to 15 residues. CDR3 DNA (partial): TGTGCCAGTAGTCGGGACAGCAGCTCTGGAAACACC. Its translation: CASSRDSSSGNT. The entire CDR3 is CASSRDSSSGNTIYF.

With respect to this clone: The read halts 3 residues ahead of the CDR3 end, with the missing end drawn from the germline J gene. V usage is TRBV29-1 and J usage is TRBJ2-5, with a weak D call TRBD2 (6 bases). This CDR3 is built from 11 residues. Germline loops: CDR1 SQVTM, CDR2 ANQGSEA. The V gene lost 8 bases and the J gene lost 6 bases, with 13 bases spanning the gap. CDR3 loop: CSPVEGKTQYF. Incomplete CDR3 DNA: TGCAGCCCGGTGGAGGGGAAGACC.

Concerning this clone: The read falls 3 residues short of the CDR3 end, and the missing part is taken from the germline J gene. The chain uses TRBV19 and TRBJ2-2; 7 bases line up with TRBD1. This CDR3 contains 13 residues. Germline lookup yields CDR1 LNHDA and CDR2 SQIVND (reference sequence). Incomplete CDR3 DNA: TGTGCCAGCAAGGGACAGTTCTTAGAAAAG. It is translated as CASKGQFLEK. The full CDR3 protein is CASKGQFLEKLFF.

Of note for this clone: The CDR3 extends 3 residues past the end of the read, so its final part is completed from the germline J gene. J is TRBJ1-2 and V is TRBV7-9; weak D call: TRBD1 (5 bases). The germline gives CDR1 SEHNR, CDR2 FQNEAQ (reference sequence). The CDR3 contains 12 residues. The CDR3 here is CASSLLYEGYTF. Incomplete CDR3 DNA: TGTGCCAGCAGCTTATTATATGAGGGG.

A note on this clone: Read sequence stops 3 residues before the CDR3 end, and the germline J gene provides the missing end. The V call is TRBV20-1, the J call TRBJ2-5, with 9 bases aligning to TRBD1. The CDR3 has 16 amino acids. Germline CDR1 reads DFQATT; CDR2 reads SNEGSKA (reference sequence). The junction had 8 bases not matched to a gene; V was cut back by 0 bases and J by 3 bases. The CDR3 DNA, read in part, is TGCAGTGCTAGAGATCAAACAACAGGGGGCAAAGAGACC. Its protein product is CSARDQTTGGKET. The whole CDR3 protein reads CSARDQTTGGKETQYF.

In regard to this clone: The CDR3 is cut off 3 residues early in the read; its end comes from the germline J gene. This chain links TRBV18 with TRBJ1-3; no firm D call. This CDR3 is built from 13 residues. From germline, CDR1 is KGHSH and CDR2 LQKENI. The V gene lost 4 bases and the J gene lost 3 bases, with 7 bases spanning the gap. The CDR3 sequence: CASSQTSGNTIYF. The DNA read from the CDR3 is TGTGCCAGCTCACAGACAAGTGGAAACACC.

As for this clone: The read ends 3 residues shy of where the CDR3 ends; the end is completed using the germline J gene. This rearrangement joins TRBV7-9 to TRBJ2-3; D is ambiguous. The CDR3 has 12 amino acids. Germline V lookup: CDR1 SEHNR, CDR2 FQNEAQ (reference sequence). Trimming pared 2 bases from V and 8 bases from J, leaving 8 bases between. The CDR3 is CASSLNAITQYF. CDR3 DNA (partial): TGTGCCAGCAGCTTAAACGCTATTACG.

Regarding this clone: The DNA ends 3 residues before the CDR3 does, and the rest of the CDR3 is filled in from the germline J gene. The genes are TRBV6-1 and TRBJ2-7; D is unclear. Germline V gene data show CDR1 as MNHNS and CDR2 as SASEGT. The CDR3 consists of 13 residues. V was clipped by 1 base and J by 2 bases, with 6 bases between them. Partial CDR3 DNA: TGTGCCAGCAGTGAAGAGGTCCCCTACGAG. It specifies CASSEEVPYE. The entire CDR3 is CASSEEVPYEQYF.

On this clone: The read ends 3 residues shy of where the CDR3 ends; the end is completed using the germline J gene. The chain carries TRBV11-2 and TRBJ2-1, with TRBD1 identical over 10 bases. The CDR3 spans 15 residues. Germline V gives CDR1 SGHAT, CDR2 FQNNGV. V trimming: 4 bases; J trimming: 8 bases; junction bases outside the gene matches: 8. Here the CDR3 reads CASSSRQGAIDEQFF. Incomplete CDR3 DNA: TGTGCCAGCAGCTCCAGACAGGGGGCGATCGATGAG.

Worth noting for this clone: From the germline J gene comes the end of the CDR3, since the read stops 3 residues before it. V and J are TRBV10-3 and TRBJ2-1; 8 nucleotides match TRBD2. This CDR3 has 15 amino acids. In germline, CDR1 is ENHRY, CDR2 SYGVKD. J gave up 3 bases and V 3 bases, and 4 bases lay outside the gene matches. CDR3 bases read: TGTGCCATCAGTGAAAGAGCGGGGGACTACAATGAG. Residues: CAISERAGDYNE. The whole CDR3 protein is CAISERAGDYNEQFF.

A note on this clone: The read gets to within 3 residues of the CDR3 end, and the germline J gene fills in the rest. The chain employs TRBV5-6 and TRBJ1-1; D possibly corresponds to TRBD1 (6 bases). This CDR3 is built from 14 residues. The V end lost 5 bases, the J end lost 5 bases, and 16 bases lay between the germline ends. CDR1 is SGHDT, CDR2 YYEEEE, per germline. CDR3 bases read: TGTGCCAGCAGACTACAGGGAGGTAAGACTGAA. This translates into CASRLQGGKTE. The entire CDR3 is CASRLQGGKTEAFF.

As for this clone: The CDR3 goes on 3 residues after the read ends, and that part is filled in from the germline J gene. The chain has TRBV7-3 and TRBJ2-1; TRBD2 is a possible D gene (9 bases). Trimming took 5 bases from V and 4 from J, leaving 15 bases between them. The CDR3 loop spans 15 amino acids. The germline CDR1 and CDR2 sequences are SGHTA and FQGTGA. The covered CDR3 bases are TGTGCCAGCAGCCAGGGGGCGGGAGGGTACAATGAG. As protein: CASSQGAGGYNE. The full CDR3 protein is CASSQGAGGYNEQFF.

In the case of this clone: The junction departs from the called germline gene at one end, perhaps through a read error. The observed sequence ends 3 residues before the CDR3 terminus, with the missing tail filled in from the germline J gene. The chain combines TRBV5-4 with TRBJ2-1, with 11 bases aligning to TRBD1. CDR1 SGHNT and CDR2 YYREEE come from the germline V gene (reference sequence). This CDR3 region has 14 residues. CDR3 bases read: TGTACCAGCAGACCCGGGACAGGGGGCAATGAG. Translated, it gives CTSRPGTGGNE. The entire CDR3 protein reads CTSRPGTGGNEQFF.

Turning to this clone: The read comes to an end 3 residues before the CDR3 does, leaving the germline J gene to fill in the end. The genes are TRBV12-5 and TRBJ2-1, with D uncertain. Germline CDR1 LGHNT, CDR2 FRNRAP. The CDR3 covers 14 residues. The V and J ends lost 1 base and 3 bases respectively, with 7 bases between them. CDR3 loop: CASGLGQVYNEQFF. The DNA read from the CDR3 is TGTGCTAGTGGTTTGGGGCAGGTCTACAATGAG. The variable domain in full, completed from reference TRBV12-5 and TRBJ2-1, reads DARVTQTPRHKVTEMGQEVTMRCQPILGHNTVFWYRQTMMQGLELLAYFRNRAPLDDSGMPKDRFSAEMPDATLATLKIQPSEPRDSAVYFCASGLGQVYNEQFFGPGTRLTVL.

A remark on this clone: The read is 3 residues too short to cover the CDR3 end, so that end is filled in from the germline J gene. This chain uses TRBV7-8 with TRBJ2-3; TRBD2 agrees at 7 bases. CDR3 length: 17 amino acids. With V trimmed by 1 base and J by 2 bases, 9 bases remained unmatched. Germline values: CDR1 SGHVS, CDR2 FQNEAQ. The chain's CDR3 is CASSLGAGDGATDTQYF. The DNA read from the CDR3 is TGTGCCAGCAGCTTAGGGGCGGGAGATGGAGCCACAGATACG.

Turning to this clone: The read ends 3 residues before the CDR3 terminus; that terminus is restored from the germline J gene. The V call is TRBV30, the J call TRBJ1-6, with D possibly being TRBD1 (6 bases). The V end lost 0 bases, the J end lost 6 bases, and 9 bases lay between the germline ends. Germline V gene sequence: CDR1 GTSNPN, CDR2 SVGIG (reference sequence). The length of the CDR3 is 14 residues. The CDR3 bases that were read are TGTGCCTGGAGTGTAGGACAGATTAATTCACCC. This gives the protein CAWSVGQINSP. The whole CDR3 sequence is CAWSVGQINSPLHF.

Notes on this clone: The read ends 3 residues shy of where the CDR3 ends; the end is completed using the germline J gene. The rearrangement links TRBV19 to TRBJ2-3; 8 bases agree with TRBD2. Germline V gene sequence: CDR1 LNHDA, CDR2 SQIVND (reference sequence). The length of the CDR3 is 15 residues. Trimming at V came to 4 bases and at J to 6 bases, leaving 9 bases not matched to a gene. The sequenced CDR3 bases are TGTGCCAGTAGTACCCAGGGACTAGGGGTGGATACG. Its protein product is CASSTQGLGVDT. The full CDR3 protein reads CASSTQGLGVDTQYF.

As to this clone: Read coverage stops 3 residues before the CDR3 terminus; the germline J gene supplies the remainder. The genes are TRBV29-1 and TRBJ2-7, with D perhaps matching TRBD1 (5 bases). Germline V lookup: CDR1 SQVTM, CDR2 ANQGSEA. The length of the CDR3 is 13 residues. The V end was cut by 3 bases, the J end by 3 bases, with 12 bases between. The DNA read from the CDR3 is TGCAGCGTTGAGTACCAGGGCCACTACGAG. Translated, it gives CSVEYQGHYE. The complete CDR3 reads CSVEYQGHYEQYF.

For this clone: The read ends 3 residues before the CDR3 terminus; that terminus is restored from the germline J gene. The chain has TRBV28 and TRBJ2-7; TRBD1 matches 12 bases. Losses at the gene ends were 5 bases for V and 4 bases for J; bases not matched to a gene: 12. This CDR3 spans 17 amino acids. Germline CDR1 is MDHEN and CDR2 is SYDVKM. The CDR3 region is CASSAAGPGQGAYEQYF. The covered CDR3 bases are TGTGCCAGCAGTGCCGCCGGACCGGGACAGGGGGCTTACGAG.